Given below is one T cell receptor (beta chain) in context. The antigen is not known. Deletions cut 10 bases from V and 1 base from J, with 11 bases between. There are 12 residues in the CDR3. In germline, CDR1 is ENHRY, CDR2 SYGVKD. The data stem from a study of T cells after posttransplantation cyclophosphamide. Clones were sequenced by immunoSEQ multiplex PCR, and TCRdb holds only the in-frame ones, with some missing. There are 5,500 to 7,500 clones in the sample, none observed a single time. Cyclophosphamide on days +3 and +4 followed busulfan-fludarabine conditioning and a marrow graft. Study-wide results and limits: TRB overlap between skin or GI tissue T cells and blood was limited.

The receptor's source is a male patient in his 50s who received an allogeneic stem cell transplant from an unrelated donor, was CMV-positive, and had acute GVHD only. The graft donor may have contributed some T cells. V usage is TRBV10-3 and J usage is TRBJ2-7; maybe TRBD1 (6 bases). This specimen consisted of PBMCs, obtained after allogeneic stem cell transplant with posttransplant cyclophosphamide. For the CDR3, the DNA is TGTGCCACAACCACAGGGTCCTACGAGCAGTACTTC. Its translation is CATTTGSYEQYF.